A single sample is the source of the 18 T cell receptor beta chains below, sequenced in a study of tumor and adjacent non-tumor tissue in lung cancer. TCRbeta libraries were built with three rounds of nested PCR, modified from ARM-PCR. TCRdb fed the multiplex PCR reads into MiXCR, producing one record per CDR3 protein. The sample consists of about 200,000 distinct CDR3 sequences, less than 80% of them appearing once. The template was RNA from unsorted bulk tissue. Sequencing was carried out using lung tumor tissue. The receptors shown here come from a man in his sixties with non-small cell lung cancer.

As concerns this clonotype: A read error may be the cause here, since a much bigger clone is one base away. The CDR3 sequence: CASNVTSGRGGDTQYF. CDR3 in DNA: TGTGCCAGCAATGTAACTAGCGGGAGAGGTGGAGATACGCAGTATTTT. The J gene is TRBJ2-3, the V gene TRBV12-3 or TRBV12-4, with TRBD2 matching 11 bases. J gave up 5 bases and V 7 bases, and 11 bases lay outside the gene matches. The CDR3 is 16 residues long.

The table lists this clonotype with a count of one. Germline is not matched at one junction end, which may reflect a read error. This chain connects TRBV11-3 to TRBJ2-3, with D perhaps TRBD1 or TRBD2 (5 bases each). There are 14 residues in the CDR3. The germline V gene encodes CDR1 SGHNT and CDR2 YENEEA. CDR3 residues: CASGLGELTDTQYF. The CDR3 DNA reads TGTGCCAGCGGCTTAGGGGAGCTTACAGATACACAGTATTTT.

This clonotype was counted at least ten times. CDR3 in DNA: TGCGCCAGCAGCCAAGATTTCGGGGATGGGACCCAGTACTTC. Translated: CASSQDFGDGTQYF. This chain uses TRBV4-3 with TRBJ2-5; weak D call: TRBD2 (5 bases). The germline CDR1 and CDR2 sequences are LGHNA and YSLEER. V was trimmed by 0 bases and J by 7 bases, leaving 12 bases between them. This CDR3 region has 14 residues.

Points on this clonotype: Given a much more abundant clone one base away, this may be a read error. J is TRBJ2-5 and V is TRBV20-1; no definite D call. The CDR3 runs to 10 residues. Germline CDR1 is DFQATT and CDR2 is SNEGSKA (reference sequence). With 7 bases removed from V and 5 bases from J, the gap between germline ends came to 8 bases. CDR3 protein: CSEHRETQYF. CDR3 in DNA: TGCAGTGAGCACCGGGAGACCCAGTACTTC.

This clonotype was seen ten or more times. The DNA of the CDR3 is TGCAGCGTTCTTGGGCAAGGTTTCACTGGGGCCAACGTCCTGACTTTC. This gives the protein CSVLGQGFTGANVLTF. The chain recombines TRBV29-1 with TRBJ2-6, with no clear D. V lost 5 bases to trimming and J lost 2 bases, with 16 bases between them. Germline V lookup: CDR1 SQVTM, CDR2 ANQGSEA. CDR3 size: 16 residues. The full variable domain, with the rest looked up from reference TRBV29-1 and TRBJ2-6, is SAVISQKPSRDICQRGTSLTIQCQVDSQVTMMFWYRQQPGQSLTLIATANQGSEATYESGFVIDKFPISRPNLTFSTLTVSNMSPEDSSIYLCSVLGQGFTGANVLTFGAGSRLTVL.

Comment on this clonotype: An end of the junction differs from the germline gene, which may be a read error. The rearrangement links TRBV11-3 to TRBJ2-1; 10 nucleotides align to TRBD2. The CDR3 contains 16 residues. Germline assignment: CDR1 SGHNT and CDR2 YENEEA. The CDR3 DNA reads TGTGCCAGCCGTCTTAGGCTAGCGGGGGCCTACAATGAGCATTTCTTC. Translated: CASRLRLAGAYNEHFF.

As concerns this clonotype: An end of the junction does not agree with germline; a read error may underlie this. This rearrangement joins TRBV20-1 to TRBJ2-7, with 8 positions matching TRBD2. The CDR3 runs to 15 residues. From germline, CDR1 is DFQATT and CDR2 SNEGSKA (reference sequence). The DNA for the CDR3 is TGCAGTGCTATCCCGGGAGGGGAGCTCACCTACGAGCAGTACTTT. Translated, it gives CSAIPGGELTYEQYF.

In this sample, this clonotype turned up once. A junction boundary mismatches the germline segment, possibly from a read error. This chain's CDR3 is CPSSLGPRDRGVSPLHF. In nucleotides, the CDR3 is TGTCCCAGCAGCTTAGGCCCCCGGGACAGGGGAGTATCACCCCTCCACTTT. This chain joins TRBV11-2 and TRBJ1-6, with 10 bases identical to TRBD1. The CDR3 has 17 residues. Per germline, CDR1 SGHAT and CDR2 FQNNGV.

As for this clonotype: A read error may produce the germline difference seen at one junction end. V gene TRBV12-3 or TRBV12-4 combines with J gene TRBJ2-1; 7 bases line up with TRBD2. There are 14 residues in the CDR3. CDR3: CTSGPLGGGSEQFF. CDR3 DNA: TGTACCAGCGGCCCTTTAGGCGGGGGAAGTGAGCAGTTCTTC.

This chain uses TRBV7-3 with TRBJ2-3; D perhaps matches TRBD1 (6 bases). Trimming pared 2 bases from V and 2 bases from J, leaving 11 bases between. The CDR3 contains 15 residues. Germline CDR1 is SGHTA and CDR2 is FQGTGA. CDR3 protein: CASSLLGQSTDTQYF. DNA for the CDR3: TGTGCCAGCAGCTTATTGGGACAATCCACAGATACGCAGTATTTT.

As regards this clonotype: One end of the junction varies from germline; a read error may be responsible. The chain links TRBV20-1 to TRBJ1-2; 8 bases fit TRBD1. From germline, CDR1 is DFQATT and CDR2 SNEGSKA (reference sequence). The CDR3 covers 16 residues. CDR3 region: CTARTSFDRGGGGYTF. The CDR3 DNA is TGCACTGCTAGAACGTCCTTTGACAGGGGCGGGGGTGGCTACACCTTC.

Comment on this clonotype: Just one base apart from a much larger clone, this may be a read error. V usage is TRBV6-6 and J usage is TRBJ2-7, with TRBD1 as a possible D gene (6 bases). The germline CDR1 and CDR2 sequences are MNHNY and SVGAGI (reference sequence). V lost 3 bases, J lost 0 bases, and 15 bases lay in between. The CDR3 loop spans 16 amino acids. CDR3 protein: CASSYVGLRGSYEQYF. The CDR3, as DNA: TGTGCCAGCAGTTATGTGGGCCTCAGGGGCTCCTACGAGCAGTACTTC.

A note on this clonotype: Mismatch with germline at one junction end may stem from a read error. This chain uses TRBV4-3 with TRBJ2-1; 8 bases are a match to TRBD2. CDR1 and CDR2 (germline): LGHNA, YSLEER. The CDR3 length is 19 residues. CDR3 bases: TGCGCCAGCAGCCAAGATCGGATCCCCGGGACTAGATCCTACAATGGGCAGTTCTTC. It yields the protein CASSQDRIPGTRSYNGQFF.

As regards this clonotype: A read error may account for a junction end that differs from germline. The J gene is TRBJ1-5, the V gene TRBV20-1; weak D call: TRBD1 (6 bases). Germline values: CDR1 DFQATT, CDR2 SNEGSKA (reference sequence). The CDR3 consists of 15 residues. The CDR3 protein is CSVDTGTYSNQLQHF. DNA of the CDR3: TGCAGTGTTGACACAGGGACTTATAGCAATCAGCTCCAGCATTTT.

This clonotype was seen a few times. The V gene is TRBV20-1, the J gene TRBJ1-5, with D perhaps matching TRBD1 (5 bases). V was pared by 0 bases and J by 3 bases, with 15 bases between. The germline gives CDR1 DFQATT, CDR2 SNEGSKA (reference sequence). CDR3 length equals 16 residues. The CDR3 here is CSARDLAGGYNQPQHF. The CDR3 coding sequence is TGCAGTGCTAGAGATCTTGCTGGGGGGTACAATCAGCCCCAGCATTTT.

Turning to this clonotype: This is likely a read error, given that the CDR3 carries no conserved phenylalanine or tryptophan at its end. No DNA is shown, since the ends of the CDR3 on it are uncertain; the CDR3 is the one TCRdb lists. The chain joins TRBV4-2 to TRBJ2-7; the listed D gene, TRBD2, was not tested against the DNA. From its first to its last residue, the CDR3 has 16 amino acids. CDR1 and CDR2 from the germline V gene are LGHNA and YNFKEQ. The CDR3 here is CASSQDQGTSGYEQYS.

Turning to this clonotype: A junction boundary mismatches the germline segment, possibly from a read error. The chain employs TRBV20-1 and TRBJ1-4; D remains unclear. CDR3 length: 13 amino acids. Germline values: CDR1 DFQATT, CDR2 SNEGSKA (reference sequence). This chain's CDR3 is CSARDNQVETLFF. The CDR3 bases are TGCAGTGCTAGAGATAACCAAGTGGAAACACTGTTTTTT.

Turning to this clonotype: The conserved final phenylalanine or tryptophan is absent from the CDR3, which likely points to a read error. As DNA, the CDR3 is TGCGCCAGCAGTGAGTCCGGGGCCAGTCAGCCCCAGCATCTT. It translates to CASSESGASQPQHL. V gene TRBV10-2 combines with J gene TRBJ1-5; D perhaps matches TRBD1 (5 bases). Trimming removed 0 bases from V and 6 bases from J, with 9 bases in between. The CDR3 extends over 14 amino acids. CDR1 is WSHSY, CDR2 SAAADI, per germline.